This entry features one T cell receptor beta chain sequence. These data come from a study of blood T cell repertoires in COVID-19. Looking at the study overall: The samples span acute and convalescent COVID-19 from the United States, Italy and Spain.

The germline V and J ends were trimmed by 4 bases and 4 bases, with 22 bases remaining between them. The CDR3 spans 17 residues. Germline lookup yields CDR1 LGHNA and CDR2 YNFKEQ. The data were produced by immunoSEQ multiplex PCR, yet TCRdb's version contains in-frame clones alone and is incomplete. The table has approximately 360,000 clones, more than 80% seen once; the top ten hold around 1.3%. The sample comprised peripheral blood. This receptor was obtained from a man in his forties with acute or convalescent COVID-19. V and J are TRBV4-2 and TRBJ1-1, with D possibly matching TRBD1 (6 bases). The CDR3 spells CASSPRGLSGYGTEAFF. The CDR3 DNA follows: TGTGCCAGCAGCCCCAGGGGCCTTAGTGGATATGGCACTGAAGCTTTCTTT.